This T cell receptor (beta chain) was obtained from a study of T cell changes during pregnancy in multiple sclerosis (dated by TCRdb to the late 2010s). Describing the broader study: In women with multiple sclerosis, the researchers looked at how the T cell repertoire shifted as pregnancy progressed.

Concerning this clone itself: Which antigen it targets is not known. Base quality data are lacking; no much larger clone is found one base away.

The method was the immunoSEQ multiplex PCR assay. Held by TCRdb, this immuneACCESS table contains in-frame sequences only and omits some clones. Under half of the omission traces to an unresolved V gene where checked; the cause of the rest is unknown. The sample table lists 60,000 to 85,000 clones, 92% of them with a count of one. The ten largest clonotypes hold 1.2% to 1.5% of the sample. V sheds 0 bases and J sheds 6 bases, leaving 12 bases between their ends. The CDR3, from cysteine to phenylalanine, totals 15 residues. CDR3 DNA only is kept here, 45 bases in frame from base 1. From a lookup of the germline V gene (reference sequence), CDR1 and CDR2 are SGHNT and YYREEE.

The sequence links TRBV5-4 to TRBJ2-2; D gene: possibly TRBD2, on 6 matching bases. Material: peripheral blood, obtained in the second trimester of pregnancy. This receptor was obtained from a female donor in good health, enrolled as a control in a pregnancy study. The DNA sequence follows: TGTGCCAGCAGCTTGGGGGGAGGCAGGTCCGGGGAGCTGTTTTTT. This encodes CASSLGGGRSGELFF.